Sequencing of this T cell receptor beta chain was carried out in a study of CD8 T cells in ankylosing spondylitis. The table lists this clonotype with many counts. Antigen: not known. TCRdb re-called the 5' RACE reads with MiXCR, one entry per CDR3 protein. The sample consists of approximately 300,000 distinct CDR3 sequences, 6.5% to 10% of them appearing once. Study-wide results and limits: A TCR beta motif made of eight highly homologous variants seemed typical of ankylosing spondylitis blood.

Germline lookup yields CDR1 SGHRS and CDR2 YFSETQ. CDR3 size: 15 residues. The V and J ends lost 4 bases and 0 bases respectively, with 11 bases between them. The chain recombines TRBV5-1 with TRBJ2-1; D remains unclear. The origin of this receptor is a male donor with ankylosing spondylitis. Material for sequencing was blood, either unsorted or a sorted T cell fraction (not recorded which). DNA for the CDR3: TGCGCCAGCAGCGTCCAGGTGAGCTCCTACAATGAGCAGTTCTTC. It translates to CASSVQVSSYNEQFF.